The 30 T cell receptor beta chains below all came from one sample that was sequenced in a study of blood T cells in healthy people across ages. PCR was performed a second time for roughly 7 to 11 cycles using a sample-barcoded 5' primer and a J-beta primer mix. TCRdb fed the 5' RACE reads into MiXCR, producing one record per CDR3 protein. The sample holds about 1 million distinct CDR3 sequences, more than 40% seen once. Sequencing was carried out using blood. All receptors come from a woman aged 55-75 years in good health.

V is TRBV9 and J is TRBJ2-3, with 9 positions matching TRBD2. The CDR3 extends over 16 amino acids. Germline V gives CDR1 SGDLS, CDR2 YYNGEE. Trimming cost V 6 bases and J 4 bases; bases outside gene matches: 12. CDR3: CASNKMGLAIADTQYF. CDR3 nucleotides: TGTGCCAGCAACAAGATGGGACTAGCTATTGCAGATACGCAGTATTTT. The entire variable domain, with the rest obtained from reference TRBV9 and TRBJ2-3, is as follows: DSGVTQTPKHLITATGQRVTLRCSPRSGDLSVYWYQQSLDQGLQFLIQYYNGEERAKGNILERFSAQQFPDLHSELNLSSLELGDSALYFCASNKMGLAIADTQYFGPGTRLTVL.

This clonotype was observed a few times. This chain's CDR3 is CASSRYEQFF. The CDR3 DNA sequence: TGTGCCAGCAGCCGGTATGAGCAGTTCTTC. The J gene is TRBJ2-1, the V gene TRBV28; D call uncertain. Deletions cut 6 bases from V and 8 bases from J, with 5 bases between. This CDR3 contains 10 residues. Germline assignment: CDR1 MDHEN and CDR2 SYDVKM.

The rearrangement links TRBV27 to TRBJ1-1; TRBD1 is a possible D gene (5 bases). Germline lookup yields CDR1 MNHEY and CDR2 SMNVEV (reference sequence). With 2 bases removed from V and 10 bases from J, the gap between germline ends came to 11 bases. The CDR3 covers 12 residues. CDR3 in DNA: TGTGCCAGCAGTTTAACCCAGGGAGTAGCTTTCTTT. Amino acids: CASSLTQGVAFF.

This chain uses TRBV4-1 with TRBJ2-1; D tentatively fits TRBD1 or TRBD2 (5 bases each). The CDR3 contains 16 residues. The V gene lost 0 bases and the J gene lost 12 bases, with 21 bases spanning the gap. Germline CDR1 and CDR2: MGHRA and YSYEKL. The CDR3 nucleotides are TGCGCCAGCAGCCAAGATCGGCCGGGACCTCCTGATGCGCAGTTCTTC. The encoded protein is CASSQDRPGPPDAQFF.

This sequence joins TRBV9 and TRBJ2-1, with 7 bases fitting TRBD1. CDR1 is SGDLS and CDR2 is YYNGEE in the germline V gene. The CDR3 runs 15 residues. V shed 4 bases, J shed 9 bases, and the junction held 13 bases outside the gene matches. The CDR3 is CASSPGQEPTGEQFF. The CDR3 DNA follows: TGTGCCAGCAGCCCCGGACAGGAGCCTACGGGTGAGCAGTTCTTC.

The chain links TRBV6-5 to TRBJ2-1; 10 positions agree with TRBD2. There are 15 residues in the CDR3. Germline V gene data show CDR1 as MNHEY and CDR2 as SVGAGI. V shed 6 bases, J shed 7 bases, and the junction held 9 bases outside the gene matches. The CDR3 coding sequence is TGTGCCAGCAGGGCACTAGCGGGAAGGAGTAATGAGCAGTTCTTC. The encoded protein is CASRALAGRSNEQFF.

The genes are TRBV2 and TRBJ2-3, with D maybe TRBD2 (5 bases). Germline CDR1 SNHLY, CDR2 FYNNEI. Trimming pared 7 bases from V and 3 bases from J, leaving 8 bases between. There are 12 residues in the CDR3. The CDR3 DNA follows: TGTGCCAGCAAGGGCGGGACAGATACGCAGTATTTT. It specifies CASKGGTDTQYF.

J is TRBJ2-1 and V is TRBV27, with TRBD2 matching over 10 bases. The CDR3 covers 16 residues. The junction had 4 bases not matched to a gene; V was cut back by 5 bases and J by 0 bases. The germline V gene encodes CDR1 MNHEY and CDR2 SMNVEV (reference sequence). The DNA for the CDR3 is TGTGCCAGCAGTCTACTAGCGGGATACTCCTACAATGAGCAGTTCTTC. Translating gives CASSLLAGYSYNEQFF.

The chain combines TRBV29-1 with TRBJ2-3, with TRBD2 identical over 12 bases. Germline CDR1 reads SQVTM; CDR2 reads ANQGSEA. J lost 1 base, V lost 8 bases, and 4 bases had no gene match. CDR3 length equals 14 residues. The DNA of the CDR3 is TGCAGCTCTGGACTAGCGGGGCGCACAGATACGCAGTATTTT. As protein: CSSGLAGRTDTQYF.

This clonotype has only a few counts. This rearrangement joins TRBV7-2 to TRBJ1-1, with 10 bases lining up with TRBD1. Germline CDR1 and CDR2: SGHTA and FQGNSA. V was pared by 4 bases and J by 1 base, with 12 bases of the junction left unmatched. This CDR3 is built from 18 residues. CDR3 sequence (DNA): TGTGCCAGCAGCTCACAATCCGGGACAGGGGTTTGGAACACTGAAGCTTTCTTT. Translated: CASSSQSGTGVWNTEAFF.

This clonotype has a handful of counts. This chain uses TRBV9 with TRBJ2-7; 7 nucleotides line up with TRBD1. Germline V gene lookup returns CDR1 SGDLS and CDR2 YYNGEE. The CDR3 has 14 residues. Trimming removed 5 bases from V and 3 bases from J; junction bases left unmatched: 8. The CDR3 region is CASSTQGVGYEQYF. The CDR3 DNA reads TGTGCCAGCAGTACCCAGGGGGTTGGCTACGAGCAGTACTTC.

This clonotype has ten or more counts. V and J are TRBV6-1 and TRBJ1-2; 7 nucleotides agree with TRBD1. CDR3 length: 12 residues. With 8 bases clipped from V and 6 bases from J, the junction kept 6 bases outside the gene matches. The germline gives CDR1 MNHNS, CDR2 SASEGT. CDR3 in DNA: TGTGCCAGCGGGCGGGGGACAGATGGCTACACCTTC. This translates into CASGRGTDGYTF.

Here the CDR3 DNA reads TGTGCCAGCAGCTTAGGGATCTATGCCTACGAGCAGTACTTC. Its translation is CASSLGIYAYEQYF. This rearrangement joins TRBV13 to TRBJ2-4; no reliable D call. The J call may be mistaken, given a closer DNA end match to TRBJ2-7. The germline CDR1 and CDR2 sequences are PRHDT and FYEKMQ (reference sequence). The CDR3 contains 14 residues.

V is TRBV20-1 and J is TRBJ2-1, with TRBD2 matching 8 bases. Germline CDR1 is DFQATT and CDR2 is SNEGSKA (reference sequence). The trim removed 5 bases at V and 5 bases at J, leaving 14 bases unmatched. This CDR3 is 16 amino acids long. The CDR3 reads CSARTPSGSSHNEQFF. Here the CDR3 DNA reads TGCAGTGCTCGTACTCCCAGCGGGAGTTCCCACAATGAGCAGTTCTTC.

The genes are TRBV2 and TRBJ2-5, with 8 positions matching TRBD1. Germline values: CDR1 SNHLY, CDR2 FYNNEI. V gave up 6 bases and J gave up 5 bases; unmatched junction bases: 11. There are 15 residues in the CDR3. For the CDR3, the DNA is TGTGCCAGCAGCGCCGGGACAGGTTTCCACGAGACCCAGTACTTC. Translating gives CASSAGTGFHETQYF.

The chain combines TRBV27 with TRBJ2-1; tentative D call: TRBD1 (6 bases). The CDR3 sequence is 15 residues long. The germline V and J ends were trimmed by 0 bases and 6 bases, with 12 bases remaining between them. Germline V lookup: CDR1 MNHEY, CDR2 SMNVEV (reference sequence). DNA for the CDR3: TGTGCCAGCAGTTTATCAAGGGGGTTCGGCAATGAGCAGTTCTTC. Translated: CASSLSRGFGNEQFF.

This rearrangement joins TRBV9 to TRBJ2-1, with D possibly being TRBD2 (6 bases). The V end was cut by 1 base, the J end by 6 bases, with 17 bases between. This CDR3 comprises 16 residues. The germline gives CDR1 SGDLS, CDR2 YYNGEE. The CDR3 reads CASSVNGEGLPNEQFF. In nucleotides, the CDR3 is TGTGCCAGCAGCGTAAACGGTGAGGGACTGCCCAATGAGCAGTTCTTC. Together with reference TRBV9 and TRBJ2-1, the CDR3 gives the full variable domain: DSGVTQTPKHLITATGQRVTLRCSPRSGDLSVYWYQQSLDQGLQFLIQYYNGEERAKGNILERFSAQQFPDLHSELNLSSLELGDSALYFCASSVNGEGLPNEQFFGPGTRLTVL.

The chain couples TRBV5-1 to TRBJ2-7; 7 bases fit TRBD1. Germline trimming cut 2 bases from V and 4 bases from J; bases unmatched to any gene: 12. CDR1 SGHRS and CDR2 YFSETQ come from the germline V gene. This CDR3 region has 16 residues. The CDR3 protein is CASSFLPTGSGYEQYF. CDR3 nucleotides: TGCGCCAGCAGCTTCCTCCCGACAGGGTCAGGATACGAGCAGTACTTC.

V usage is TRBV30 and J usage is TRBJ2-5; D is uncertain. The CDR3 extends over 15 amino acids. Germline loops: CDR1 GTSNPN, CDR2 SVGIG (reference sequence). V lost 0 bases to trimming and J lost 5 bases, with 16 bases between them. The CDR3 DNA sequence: TGTGCCTGGAGTGTACCTGCGAAGGGCTCGGAGACCCAGTACTTC. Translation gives CAWSVPAKGSETQYF.

This CDR3 reads CATSTETGLVNEQFF. As DNA, the CDR3 is TGTGCCACCAGCACCGAGACGGGGCTGGTCAATGAGCAGTTCTTC. The gene calls are TRBV15 and TRBJ2-1, with D perhaps assigned TRBD1 or TRBD2 (5 bases each). This CDR3 spans 15 amino acids. Trimming stripped 4 bases from V and 6 bases from J, with 16 bases between. Germline values: CDR1 LNHNV, CDR2 YYDKDF (reference sequence).

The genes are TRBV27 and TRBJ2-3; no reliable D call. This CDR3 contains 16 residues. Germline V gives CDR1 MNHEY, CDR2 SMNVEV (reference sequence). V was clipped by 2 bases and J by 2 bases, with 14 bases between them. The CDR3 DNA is TGTGCCAGCAGTTTAAGTAGGGCAGACCCCACAGATACGCAGTATTTT. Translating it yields CASSLSRADPTDTQYF.

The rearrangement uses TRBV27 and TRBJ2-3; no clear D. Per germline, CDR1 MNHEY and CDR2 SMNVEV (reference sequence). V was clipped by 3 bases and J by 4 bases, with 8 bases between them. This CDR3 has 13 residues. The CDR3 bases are TGTGCCAGCAGTTTGACACACGCAGATACGCAGTATTTT. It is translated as CASSLTHADTQYF.

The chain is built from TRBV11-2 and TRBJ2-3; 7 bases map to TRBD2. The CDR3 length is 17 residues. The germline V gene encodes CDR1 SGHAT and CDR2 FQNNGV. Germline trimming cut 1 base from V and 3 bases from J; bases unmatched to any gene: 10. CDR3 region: CASSLGSAWEGTDTQYF. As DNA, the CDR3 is TGTGCCAGCAGCTTAGGGTCCGCGTGGGAGGGAACAGATACGCAGTATTTT.

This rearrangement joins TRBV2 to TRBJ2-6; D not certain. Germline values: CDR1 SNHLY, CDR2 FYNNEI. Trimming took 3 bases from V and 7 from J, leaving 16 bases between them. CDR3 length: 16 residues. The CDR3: CASSDPSSSPANVLTF. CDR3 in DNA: TGTGCCAGCAGTGACCCCAGCTCTAGTCCAGCCAACGTCCTGACTTTC.

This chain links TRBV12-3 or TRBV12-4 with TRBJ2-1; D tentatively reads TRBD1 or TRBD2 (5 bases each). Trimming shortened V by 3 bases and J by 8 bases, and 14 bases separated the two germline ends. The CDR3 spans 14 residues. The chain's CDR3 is CASSLARDLDEQFF. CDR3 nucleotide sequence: TGTGCCAGCAGTTTGGCCAGGGACCTTGATGAGCAGTTCTTC.

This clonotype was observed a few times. This CDR3 is CASSVTGANTEAFF. Written as DNA, the CDR3 is TGCGCCAGCAGCGTGACAGGGGCCAACACTGAAGCTTTCTTT. The chain uses TRBV5-1 and TRBJ1-1; 8 bases map to TRBD1. The V gene's germline CDR1 is SGHRS and CDR2 YFSETQ. Trimming cost V 4 bases and J 2 bases; bases outside gene matches: 4. The CDR3 loop spans 14 amino acids.

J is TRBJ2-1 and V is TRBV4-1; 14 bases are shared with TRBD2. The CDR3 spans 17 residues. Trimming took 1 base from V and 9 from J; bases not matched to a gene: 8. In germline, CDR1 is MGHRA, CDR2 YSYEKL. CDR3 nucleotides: TGCGCCAGCAGCCAAGCCTCGACTAGCGGGAGGGCCATTGAGCAGTTCTTC. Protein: CASSQASTSGRAIEQFF.

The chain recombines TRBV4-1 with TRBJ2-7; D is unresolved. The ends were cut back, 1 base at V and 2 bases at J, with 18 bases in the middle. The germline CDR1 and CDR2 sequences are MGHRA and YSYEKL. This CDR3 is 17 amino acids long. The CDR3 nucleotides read TGCGCCAGCAGCCAAGGAGGCGCGGTCAGAGGAACCTACGAGCAGTACTTC. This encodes CASSQGGAVRGTYEQYF.

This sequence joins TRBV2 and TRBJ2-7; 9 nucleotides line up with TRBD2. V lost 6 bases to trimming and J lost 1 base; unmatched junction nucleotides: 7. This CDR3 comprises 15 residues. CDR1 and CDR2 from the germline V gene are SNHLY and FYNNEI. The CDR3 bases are TGTGCCAGCAGAGAGACTAGCGGATTATCCTACGAGCAGTACTTC. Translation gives CASRETSGLSYEQYF.

CDR3 protein: CSVLSPGGHGTQYF. CDR3 in DNA: TGCAGCGTCCTCAGTCCGGGGGGGCATGGTACGCAGTATTTT. The chain has TRBV29-1 and TRBJ2-3; 8 nucleotides match TRBD2. Germline assignment: CDR1 SQVTM and CDR2 ANQGSEA. The CDR3 consists of 14 residues. With 6 bases clipped from V and 8 bases from J, the junction kept 13 bases outside the gene matches.